These T cell receptor beta chains were read from a single sample in a study of T-cell memory formation after mild COVID-19. One entry per CDR3 protein, called by TCRdb with MiXCR from the 5' RACE reads. The sample carries about 88,000 distinct CDR3 sequences, around 27% recorded once. Sequences were obtained from PBMCs or a T cell subset sorted from them (not recorded which). The receptors originated from a young man who had mild COVID-19 (a few samples of this study predate the infection). Cell type and time point are not known. Both conserved end residues are part of each CDR3. D genes are given only for firm matches. Only some rows state a clone size, as once, few, many or a class for expanded clones.

D	size	V	J	CDR3	DNA
NA	few	TRBV12-3/TRBV12-4	TRBJ1-3	CASSLTGYSGNTIYF	TGTGCCAGCAGTCTCACAGGTTACTCTGGAAACACCATATATTTT
NA	few	TRBV11-2	TRBJ1-1	CASSAGPRNEAFF	TGTGCCAGCAGCGCGGGACCTAGGAATGAAGCTTTCTTT
NA	few	TRBV6-1	TRBJ2-7	CASRPDQGGVYEQYF	TGTGCCAGCAGACCGGACCAGGGCGGGGTCTACGAGCAGTACTTC
NA	NA	TRBV7-9	TRBJ2-7	CASSLRGLYEQYF	TGTGCCAGCAGCCTCAGGGGTCTCTACGAGCAGTACTTC
NA	NA	TRBV20-1	TRBJ1-2	CSAEGLGIYGYTF	TGCAGTGCCGAGGGGTTAGGGATATATGGCTACACCTTC
NA	NA	TRBV7-9	TRBJ1-1	CASSPLGANTEAFF	TGTGCCAGCAGCCCCTTGGGCGCGAACACTGAAGCTTTCTTT
TRBD1	few	TRBV4-1	TRBJ2-1	CASSQRDSSYNEQFF	TGCGCCAGCAGCCAACGGGACAGCTCCTACAATGAGCAGTTCTTC
TRBD1	NA	TRBV6-6	TRBJ1-4	CASSLDRAKLFF	TGTGCCAGCAGCCTGGACAGGGCGAAACTGTTTTTT
TRBD1	NA	TRBV6-6	TRBJ1-2	CASSDRQGWIQGYTF	TGTGCCAGCAGTGACCGACAGGGATGGATACAGGGCTACACCTTC
NA	few	TRBV5-1	TRBJ1-1	CASSFRSNTEAFF	TGCGCCAGCAGCTTCAGGTCGAACACTGAAGCTTTCTTT